One T cell receptor (beta chain) is described in this entry. The antigen is unknown. This entry belongs to a study of shared clonotypes between healthy human individuals. Study-wide results and caveats: Relative to clonotypes present in all four donors, those not shared had lower generation probabilities.

This table comes from immunoSEQ multiplex PCR, and its TCRdb copy is limited to in-frame clones, with some not included. The sample lists around 610,000 clones, about 96% occurring once. The CDR3 contains 14 residues. The V end lost 5 bases, the J end lost 2 bases, and 11 bases lay between the germline ends. CDR1 is SEHNR and CDR2 is FQNEAQ in the germline V gene (reference sequence). Naive CD8 populations comprised CD45RO-negative cells positively selected for CCR7, excluding terminally differentiated effector memory CD45RA+ cells. The receptor's source is a woman under 40 in good health. Sequencing input: naive CD8+ T cells sorted from blood. The chain joins TRBV7-9 to TRBJ2-3; D remains ambiguous. The chain's CDR3 is CASSAPPPTDTQYF. The CDR3, as DNA: TGTGCCAGCAGCGCTCCCCCCCCCACAGATACGCAGTATTTT.